This entry lists 16 T cell receptor beta chains sequenced from one sample in a study of T cell repertoires in cytomegalovirus infection. These receptors are not linked to any known antigen. TCRdb ran MiXCR on the reads and lists one entry per CDR3 protein. The sample has around 310,000 distinct CDR3 sequences; 29% are singletons. Sequencing used cultured PBMCs, obtained from culture after CMV antigen stimulation. Source of these receptors: a human donor in good health (CMV status not recorded). Some clones in this sample may be carry-over from other donors' samples.

The table lists this clonotype with a few counts. The chain employs TRBV29-1 and TRBJ1-1, with D tentatively TRBD1 (5 bases). There are 13 residues in the CDR3. Trimming shortened V by 6 bases and J by 3 bases, and 14 bases separated the two germline ends. Germline V gene lookup returns CDR1 SQVTM and CDR2 ANQGSEA. CDR3 coding DNA: TGCAGCGTCGACAGCACCCTTTACACTGAAGCTTTCTTT. The encoded protein is CSVDSTLYTEAFF.

The V call is TRBV10-3, the J call TRBJ1-6; no definite D call. Germline CDR1 ENHRY, CDR2 SYGVKD. Trimming left V 3 bases short and J 9 bases short, with 18 bases between. The CDR3 runs 16 residues. CDR3 DNA: TGTGCCATCAGTGATGGGGTTCTCAGTATTGGTTCACCCCTCCACTTT. Protein product: CAISDGVLSIGSPLHF.

This chain connects TRBV19 to TRBJ2-7; a possible D gene is TRBD1 (5 bases). Germline CDR1 and CDR2: LNHDA and SQIVND (reference sequence). V lost 5 bases to trimming and J lost 3 bases, with 17 bases between them. The CDR3 is made up of 15 amino acids. CDR3 DNA sequence: TGTGCCAGTAGTCTTAAAGGGGATGTCTACTACGAGCAGTACTTC. It translates to CASSLKGDVYYEQYF.

This clonotype was counted many times. This chain uses TRBV15 with TRBJ2-7; either TRBD1 or TRBD2 may supply D (6 bases each). The germline V gene encodes CDR1 LNHNV and CDR2 YYDKDF (reference sequence). Trimming shortened V by 0 bases and J by 6 bases, and 18 bases separated the two germline ends. The CDR3 contains 16 residues. CDR3 nucleotide sequence: TGTGCCACCAGCAGAGATCCGGGACCCGGGGGCGGCGAGCAGTACTTC. Translating it yields CATSRDPGPGGGEQYF.

The rearrangement uses TRBV7-8 and TRBJ1-4; 7 bases agree with TRBD1. The V gene's germline CDR1 is SGHVS and CDR2 FQNEAQ. V trimming: 3 bases; J trimming: 5 bases; junction bases outside the gene matches: 3. The CDR3 extends over 14 amino acids. CDR3 in DNA: TGTGCCAGCAGCTTCCGGGACAGCAATGAAAAACTGTTTTTT. Translated: CASSFRDSNEKLFF.

This sequence joins TRBV29-1 and TRBJ1-2; D possibly corresponds to TRBD1 (6 bases). CDR3 length: 12 residues. Germline CDR1 reads SQVTM; CDR2 reads ANQGSEA. Trimming took 1 base from V and 7 from J, leaving 10 bases between them. In nucleotides, the CDR3 is TGCAGCGTTGAAGCCGGACAGTCTGGCTACACCTTC. Protein sequence: CSVEAGQSGYTF.

This clonotype has more than one count but fewer than ten. The chain employs TRBV29-1 and TRBJ2-2; D is undetermined. V lost 7 bases, J lost 6 bases, and 18 bases lay in between. Looked up from germline, CDR1 is SQVTM and CDR2 is ANQGSEA. This CDR3 has 14 residues. As DNA, the CDR3 is TGCAGCGCTATCCGAGAGCTTAACGCCGGGGAGCTGTTTTTT. Translated: CSAIRELNAGELFF.

As for this clonotype: A much larger clone lies a single base off, so this may be a read error. V is TRBV7-2 and J is TRBJ2-7, with 9 nucleotides matching TRBD2. J was trimmed by 5 bases and V by 1 base; bases with no gene match: 9. This CDR3 is 16 amino acids long. CDR1 SGHTA and CDR2 FQGNSA come from the germline V gene. DNA of the CDR3: TGTGCCAGCAGCTTAGTCTGGTGTAGCGGGAGCCACGAGCAGTACTTC. Protein: CASSLVWCSGSHEQYF.

This clonotype was seen more than once but under ten times. The rearrangement links TRBV7-6 to TRBJ2-7; 8 nucleotides agree with TRBD1. V trimming: 5 bases; J trimming: 6 bases; junction bases outside the gene matches: 3. Germline V CDR1 and CDR2: SGHVS, FNYEAQ. The CDR3 covers 12 residues. CDR3 nucleotides: TGTGCCAGCAGCCCGACAGGGGTCGAGCAGTACTTC. It specifies CASSPTGVEQYF. The variable domain in full, with the rest retrieved from reference TRBV7-6 and TRBJ2-7, is GAGVSQSPRYKVTKRGQDVALRCDPISGHVSLYWYRQALGQGPEFLTYFNYEAQQDKSGLPNDRFSAERPEGSISTLTIQRTEQRDSAMYRCASSPTGVEQYFGPGTRLTVT.

This sequence joins TRBV28 and TRBJ1-2; D is unclear. The CDR3 extends over 13 amino acids. Germline lookup yields CDR1 MDHEN and CDR2 SYDVKM. Trimming stripped 3 bases from V and 8 bases from J, with 13 bases between. CDR3 residues: CASSLGEVGGYTF. The CDR3 DNA is TGTGCCAGCAGTTTGGGTGAGGTTGGCGGCTACACCTTC.

The chain uses TRBV12-3 or TRBV12-4 and TRBJ2-7; D not certain. The V gene lost 3 bases and the J gene lost 6 bases, with 9 bases spanning the gap. This CDR3 has 12 amino acids. CDR3 loop: CASSFGEIEQYF. CDR3 nucleotide sequence: TGTGCCAGCAGTTTTGGGGAAATCGAGCAGTACTTC.

The chain links TRBV4-2 to TRBJ2-5; TRBD2 matches at 10 bases. The junction had 6 bases not matched to a gene; V was cut back by 4 bases and J by 4 bases. The CDR3 covers 15 residues. CDR1 and CDR2 (germline): LGHNA, YNFKEQ. Written as DNA, the CDR3 is TGTGCCAGCAGCCCCCAAAGCGGGGGGGGAGAGACCCAGTACTTC. It specifies CASSPQSGGGETQYF.

J is TRBJ2-7 and V is TRBV27; TRBD1 matches at 9 bases. The CDR3 spans 15 residues. Germline CDR1 is MNHEY and CDR2 is SMNVEV (reference sequence). With V trimmed by 5 bases and J by 3 bases, 8 bases remained unmatched. CDR3 loop: CASSLPGQGIYEQYF. For the CDR3, the DNA is TGTGCCAGCAGTCTGCCGGGACAGGGAATCTACGAGCAGTACTTC.

The chain links TRBV6-5 to TRBJ2-2; D uncertain. Trimming cost V 3 bases and J 3 bases, with 2 bases left between them. The CDR3 has 12 residues. Germline-derived CDR1 and CDR2 are MNHEY and SVGAGI. The CDR3: CASSYYTGELFF. The CDR3 nucleotides read TGTGCCAGCAGTTATTACACCGGGGAGCTGTTTTTT.

This clonotype turned up a few times. The genes are TRBV29-1 and TRBJ1-5, with D unclear. CDR1 SQVTM and CDR2 ANQGSEA come from the germline V gene. CDR3 length: 14 amino acids. Trimming left V 5 bases short and J 5 bases short, with 16 bases between. CDR3 in amino acids: CSVLSTRRYQPQHF. Written as DNA, the CDR3 is TGCAGCGTTCTATCGACAAGAAGGTATCAGCCCCAGCATTTT.

Only a few counts were recorded for this clonotype. The V gene is TRBV5-1, the J gene TRBJ1-2; D is ambiguous. The CDR3 loop spans 12 amino acids. Germline values: CDR1 SGHRS, CDR2 YFSETQ. The germline V and J ends were trimmed by 1 base and 4 bases, with 5 bases remaining between them. As DNA, the CDR3 is TGCGCCAGCAGCTTGCGGGGCTATGGCTACACCTTC. It translates to CASSLRGYGYTF.